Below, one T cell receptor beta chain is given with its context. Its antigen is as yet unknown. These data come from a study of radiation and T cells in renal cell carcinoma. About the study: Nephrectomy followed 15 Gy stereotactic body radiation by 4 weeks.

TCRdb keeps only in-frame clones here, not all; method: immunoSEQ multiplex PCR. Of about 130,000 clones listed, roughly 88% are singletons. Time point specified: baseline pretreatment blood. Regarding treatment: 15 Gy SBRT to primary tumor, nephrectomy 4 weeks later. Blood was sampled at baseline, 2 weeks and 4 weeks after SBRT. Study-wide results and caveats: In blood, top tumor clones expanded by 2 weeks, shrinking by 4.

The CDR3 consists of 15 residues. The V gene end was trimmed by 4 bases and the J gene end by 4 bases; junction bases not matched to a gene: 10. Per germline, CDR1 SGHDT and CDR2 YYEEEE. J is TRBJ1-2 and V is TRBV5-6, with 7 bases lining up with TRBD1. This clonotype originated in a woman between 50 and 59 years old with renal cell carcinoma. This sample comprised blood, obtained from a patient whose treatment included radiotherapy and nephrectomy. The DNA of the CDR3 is TGTGCCAGCAGCCCCGGGACAGCTTGGGGCTATGGCTACACCTTC. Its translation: CASSPGTAWGYGYTF.